Below are 25 T cell receptor beta chains sequenced from a single sample in a study of early T cells in non-severe SARS-CoV-2 infection. TCRdb fed the 5' RACE reads into MiXCR, producing one record per CDR3 protein. The sample has 65,000 to 75,000 distinct CDR3 sequences, about 13% seen once. The sequencing input was whole blood. Receptor source: an adult who was a healthcare worker with PCR-confirmed SARS-CoV-2 infection or an uninfected control (not recorded which).

This chain joins TRBV13 and TRBJ2-7, with 8 bases aligning to TRBD1. The V gene end was trimmed by 3 bases and the J gene end by 7 bases; junction bases not matched to a gene: 5. The germline CDR1 and CDR2 sequences are PRHDT and FYEKMQ (reference sequence). This CDR3 spans 13 amino acids. DNA for the CDR3: TGTGCCAGCAGCTTGGGACAGGCCGTAGAGCAGTACTTC. Translation gives CASSLGQAVEQYF.

This clonotype was found many times. The gene calls are TRBV5-5 and TRBJ2-1; D not resolved. Germline V gives CDR1 SGHKS, CDR2 YYEKEE (reference sequence). Trimming stripped 7 bases from V and 1 base from J, with 15 bases between. This CDR3 is built from 15 residues. The CDR3 nucleotides read TGTGCCAGCGGCCTTGGCGCGAGTTCCTACAATGAGCAGTTCTTC. It is translated as CASGLGASSYNEQFF.

Only a few counts were recorded for this clonotype. The chain carries TRBV5-4 and TRBJ1-3; 8 bases agree with TRBD1. V gave up 3 bases and J gave up 7 bases; unmatched junction bases: 12. The germline V gene encodes CDR1 SGHNT and CDR2 YYREEE (reference sequence). The CDR3 contains 16 residues. CDR3 coding DNA: TGTGCCAGCAGCTCACCGGGACAGGAGGAACATAACACCATATATTTT. Protein sequence: CASSSPGQEEHNTIYF.

This clonotype was recorded at least ten times. The V gene is TRBV29-1, the J gene TRBJ2-3, with D possibly TRBD2 on 5 matching bases. This CDR3 has 11 residues. In germline, CDR1 is SQVTM, CDR2 ANQGSEA. V lost 7 bases and J lost 5, with 10 bases in between. CDR3 loop: CSGRRGDTQYF. The CDR3, as DNA: TGCAGCGGCCGACGGGGAGATACGCAGTATTTT.

This clonotype was observed at least ten times. This chain connects TRBV5-1 to TRBJ2-1; 11 bases align to TRBD2. The germline V gene has CDR1 SGHRS and CDR2 YFSETQ. CDR3 length: 15 amino acids. Trimming removed 4 bases from V and 7 bases from J; junction bases left unmatched: 7. The CDR3 reads CASSAVAGGGNEQFF. CDR3 sequence (DNA): TGCGCCAGCAGCGCCGTAGCGGGAGGGGGTAATGAGCAGTTCTTC.

This clonotype was seen a few times. The V and J genes are TRBV10-3 and TRBJ1-3; D is possibly TRBD1 (5 bases). Germline-derived CDR1 and CDR2 are ENHRY and SYGVKD. Trimming left V 2 bases short and J 1 base short, with 24 bases between. The CDR3 runs to 20 residues. The CDR3 DNA sequence: TGTGCCATCAGTGAGCCCTTAGCCGGGCAGGGAAAAACTTCTGGAAACACCATATATTTT. It codes for CAISEPLAGQGKTSGNTIYF.

This clonotype was observed at least ten times. The chain links TRBV10-3 to TRBJ1-1, with D unresolved. The CDR3 contains 12 residues. Between the trimmed V and J ends, which lost 4 bases and 5 bases, there was a span of 8 bases. Germline V CDR1 and CDR2: ENHRY, SYGVKD. The CDR3 region is CAISVTGTEAFF. In nucleotides, the CDR3 is TGTGCCATCAGTGTGACGGGGACTGAAGCTTTCTTT.

This chain uses TRBV11-2 with TRBJ2-7, with 7 bases lining up with TRBD1. The length of the CDR3 is 15 residues. The J segment lost 2 bases and the V segment lost 6 bases, leaving 10 bases of the junction unmatched. The germline gives CDR1 SGHAT, CDR2 FQNNGV. The CDR3 DNA reads TGTGCCAGCAGTTTACAGGGGTCCCTTACCTACGAGCAGTACTTC. Amino acid sequence: CASSLQGSLTYEQYF.

The table lists this clonotype with many counts. The V and J genes are TRBV7-3 and TRBJ2-2, with D uncertain. The germline V gene encodes CDR1 SGHTA and CDR2 FQGTGA. The CDR3 sequence is 17 residues long. Trimming shortened V by 0 bases and J by 0 bases, and 11 bases separated the two germline ends. CDR3 sequence: CASSLTPPGANTGELFF. DNA of the CDR3: TGTGCCAGCAGCTTAACCCCACCTGGGGCGAACACCGGGGAGCTGTTTTTT.

The rearrangement links TRBV30 to TRBJ1-5; 7 bases are a match to TRBD1. Germline assignment: CDR1 GTSNPN and CDR2 SVGIG (reference sequence). Trimming cost V 1 base and J 7 bases; bases outside gene matches: 4. CDR3 length equals 13 residues. The CDR3 protein is CAWSAAGGQPQHF. The CDR3 DNA reads as TGTGCCTGGAGTGCCGCAGGGGGACAGCCCCAGCATTTT.

This sequence joins TRBV5-5 and TRBJ2-1; tentatively, D is TRBD2 (6 bases). Germline V CDR1 and CDR2: SGHKS, YYEKEE (reference sequence). The CDR3 covers 16 residues. V dropped 2 bases and J dropped 3 bases, with 15 bases sitting between them. CDR3 nucleotide sequence: TGTGCCAGCAGCTTTGAAGACGGGGGAAACTACAATGAGCAGTTCTTC. Residues: CASSFEDGGNYNEQFF.

The chain links TRBV27 to TRBJ1-6; D gene unclear. CDR3 length equals 16 residues. Trimming took 3 bases from V and 8 from J, leaving 17 bases between them. The germline gives CDR1 MNHEY, CDR2 SMNVEV (reference sequence). The CDR3 reads CASSFGRPWLDSPLHF. Here the CDR3 DNA reads TGTGCCAGCAGTTTTGGCCGCCCTTGGTTAGATTCACCCCTCCACTTT.

This clonotype was detected a few times. The CDR3 here is CAILRQTLSNQPQHF. In DNA, the CDR3 is TGTGCCATCCTCCGGCAGACACTTAGCAATCAGCCCCAGCATTTT. V usage is TRBV6-4 and J usage is TRBJ1-5; D call uncertain. Trimming left V 10 bases short and J 0 bases short, with 16 bases between. The CDR3 consists of 15 residues. From germline, CDR1 is MRHNA and CDR2 SNTAGT.

The chain has TRBV7-9 and TRBJ1-5; 7 positions match TRBD1. The length of the CDR3 is 17 residues. Germline CDR1 is SEHNR and CDR2 is FQNEAQ (reference sequence). With 4 bases clipped from V and 2 bases from J, the junction kept 11 bases outside the gene matches. The CDR3 bases are TGTGCCAGCAGCTCAGGGACAGTGGGTGGGCGCAATCAGCCCCAGCATTTT. Its translation is CASSSGTVGGRNQPQHF.

This clonotype was seen repeatedly, ten times or more. The chain joins TRBV30 to TRBJ2-5; no reliable D call. Per germline, CDR1 GTSNPN and CDR2 SVGIG (reference sequence). This CDR3 contains 12 residues. Trimming took off 4 bases at V and 0 bases at J, with 6 bases between the two ends. The CDR3 bases are TGTGCCTGGACAGATAACCAAGAGACCCAGTACTTC. Encoded protein: CAWTDNQETQYF.

The chain is built from TRBV5-1 and TRBJ2-5, with 7 nucleotides matching TRBD2. V shed 4 bases and J 5 bases; nucleotides not matched to a gene: 14. CDR1 is SGHRS and CDR2 is YFSETQ in the germline V gene. The CDR3 has 16 residues. This chain's CDR3 is CASSPYPGRGTETQYF. The CDR3 coding sequence is TGCGCCAGCAGCCCGTACCCAGGGAGGGGAACGGAGACCCAGTACTTC.

This clonotype has at least ten counts. The chain links TRBV5-5 to TRBJ2-3; D remains ambiguous. This CDR3 region has 14 residues. Germline V gene lookup returns CDR1 SGHKS and CDR2 YYEKEE (reference sequence). Trimming shortened V by 4 bases and J by 1 base, and 10 bases separated the two germline ends. CDR3 in amino acids: CASSVVDRTDTQYF. DNA for the CDR3: TGTGCCAGCAGCGTGGTGGATCGCACAGATACGCAGTATTTT.

The gene calls are TRBV9 and TRBJ1-2; D might be TRBD1 (6 bases). The CDR3 spans 14 residues. CDR1 SGDLS and CDR2 YYNGEE come from the germline V gene. V lost 4 bases and J lost 3, with 13 bases in between. Written as DNA, the CDR3 is TGTGCCAGCAGCCGGCCGGGGGCGGACTATGGCTACACCTTC. This sequence encodes CASSRPGADYGYTF.

This clonotype appeared many times. J is TRBJ2-5 and V is TRBV6-6, with TRBD1 matching 7 bases. V trimming: 4 bases; J trimming: 7 bases; junction bases outside the gene matches: 9. This CDR3 has 14 amino acids. Germline values: CDR1 MNHNY, CDR2 SVGAGI (reference sequence). CDR3 residues: CASSSGQPQATQYF. The CDR3 coding sequence is TGTGCCAGCAGTTCGGGACAGCCTCAGGCGACCCAGTACTTC.

A single count supports this clonotype. This sequence joins TRBV12-5 and TRBJ1-2, with D unclear. V dropped 10 bases and J dropped 8 bases, with 11 bases sitting between them. The V gene's germline CDR1 is LGHNT and CDR2 FRNRAP. The CDR3 covers 10 residues. The CDR3 spells CATGPGGYTF. The CDR3 region has the DNA TGTGCTACCGGACCGGGAGGCTACACCTTC.

This clonotype was counted between two and nine times. CDR3 DNA sequence: TGTGCCAGCAGTTTATTGGGGGGCTACAATGAGCAGTTCTTC. Protein product: CASSLLGGYNEQFF. The chain has TRBV27 and TRBJ2-1, with a possible D match to TRBD2 (6 bases). CDR3 length equals 14 residues. Germline loops: CDR1 MNHEY, CDR2 SMNVEV (reference sequence). The ends were cut back, 1 base at V and 3 bases at J, with 7 bases in the middle.

This clonotype showed up many times. This chain links TRBV7-8 with TRBJ2-1; D could derive from TRBD1 or TRBD2 (5 bases each). V was trimmed by 4 bases and J by 3 bases, leaving 22 bases between them. The CDR3 extends over 18 amino acids. From germline, CDR1 is SGHVS and CDR2 FQNEAQ. Here the CDR3 DNA reads TGTGCCAGCAGCTCCTCCCTTGGCCGGGACCTCCTCTACAATGAGCAGTTCTTC. As protein: CASSSSLGRDLLYNEQFF.

A few counts support this clonotype. The chain is built from TRBV12-3 or TRBV12-4 and TRBJ1-1, with D unclear. The CDR3 spans 12 residues. V lost 7 bases to trimming and J lost 1 base, with 7 bases between them. In nucleotides, the CDR3 is TGTGCCAGCACCTCCGGGAACACTGAAGCTTTCTTT. It yields the protein CASTSGNTEAFF.

The J gene is TRBJ2-7, the V gene TRBV7-9; D not resolved. The CDR3 length is 14 residues. Germline-derived CDR1 and CDR2 are SEHNR and FQNEAQ (reference sequence). Trimming left V 5 bases short and J 5 bases short, with 16 bases between. The CDR3: CASSVTFPDHEQYF. DNA of the CDR3: TGTGCCAGCAGCGTAACGTTCCCCGACCACGAGCAGTACTTC.

This chain links TRBV7-9 with TRBJ1-6; the D is unclear. The CDR3 length is 15 residues. V was clipped by 2 bases and J by 0 bases, with 5 bases between them. CDR1 and CDR2 from the germline V gene are SEHNR and FQNEAQ (reference sequence). In DNA, the CDR3 is TGTGCCAGCAGCTTAATGAGCTCCTATAATTCACCCCTCCACTTT. Encoded protein: CASSLMSSYNSPLHF.